This T cell receptor (beta chain) was retrieved from a study of shared clonotypes between healthy human individuals. DNA from unsorted PBMC was sequenced on ten immunoSEQ deep assay plates. The data were produced by immunoSEQ multiplex PCR, yet TCRdb's version contains in-frame clones alone and is incomplete. Seen here are around 500,000 clones, roughly 80% observed once, and the top ten hold 9.5% to 15%. For genomic DNA, unsorted samples relied on approximately 81 million PBMCs. This CDR3 is 16 amino acids long. From germline, CDR1 is SQVTM and CDR2 ANQGSEA. J was trimmed by 8 bases and V by 3 bases; bases with no gene match: 13.

Sequencing was done on a sample of PBMCs. The source of this sequence is a middle-aged woman in good health. Some clones in this sample may be carry-over from other donors' samples. V and J are TRBV29-1 and TRBJ2-1; 10 bases match TRBD2. CDR3 sequence reads: CSVDGAGLAGVDEQFF. The CDR3 DNA reads TGCAGCGTTGATGGGGCGGGGCTAGCGGGAGTGGATGAGCAGTTCTTC.